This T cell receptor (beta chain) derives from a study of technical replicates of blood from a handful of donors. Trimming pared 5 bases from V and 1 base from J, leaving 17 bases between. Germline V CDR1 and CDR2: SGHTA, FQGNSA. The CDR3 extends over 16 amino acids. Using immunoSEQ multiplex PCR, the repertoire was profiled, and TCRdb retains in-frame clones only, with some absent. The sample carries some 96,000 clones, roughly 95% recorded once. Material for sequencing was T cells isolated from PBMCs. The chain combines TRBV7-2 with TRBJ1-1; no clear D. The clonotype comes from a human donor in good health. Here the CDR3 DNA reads TGTGCCAGCAGCCCGAATCAAGACACATCGAACACTGAAGCTTTCTTT. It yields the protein CASSPNQDTSNTEAFF.